Shown below are 8 T cell receptor beta chains from a single sample sequenced in a study of blood T cell repertoires in COVID-19 (dated by TCRdb to the early 2020s). Library preparation employed the immunoSEQ multiplex PCR assay. Imported from immuneACCESS, the table was reduced by TCRdb to in-frame sequences with V and J called. These copies leave out some clones; in studies compared against another copy, an unresolved V gene accounts for under half, and the cause of the remainder is not known. The sample yields approximately 270,000 clones; approximately 86% were counted once. The ten largest clones add up to around 1.5% of the sample. Sequenced: peripheral blood. These receptors originate from an elderly man with acute or convalescent COVID-19.

CDR3 sequence reads: CASNGQGDTEAFF. Written as DNA, the CDR3 is TGTGCCAGCAACGGACAGGGGGACACTGAAGCTTTCTTT. V and J are TRBV12-3 or TRBV12-4 and TRBJ1-1; 10 bases fit TRBD1. After removal of 7 bases from V and 3 bases from J, the junction contained 2 bases not matched to a gene. The CDR3 spans 13 residues.

This clone showed up just once. V is TRBV3-1 (or the pseudogene TRBV3-2) and J is TRBJ1-5; D unclear. The CDR3 sequence is 13 residues long. Germline V CDR1 and CDR2: LGHDT, YNNKEL (reference sequence). Trimming left V 8 bases short and J 1 base short, with 9 bases between. The CDR3 spells CASGRRSNQPQHF. CDR3 nucleotide sequence: TGTGCCAGCGGCCGCAGAAGCAATCAGCCCCAGCATTTT.

V usage is TRBV28 and J usage is TRBJ2-2; 9 bases line up with TRBD1. V was pared by 5 bases and J by 5 bases, with 6 bases of the junction left unmatched. This CDR3 contains 15 residues. Per the germline V gene, CDR1 is MDHEN and CDR2 is SYDVKM. For the CDR3, the DNA is TGTGCCAGCAGTAACTGGGACAGGGCTACCGGGGAGCTGTTTTTT. This codes for CASSNWDRATGELFF.

The chain carries TRBV2 and TRBJ2-7, with 10 bases aligning to TRBD1. V was clipped by 4 bases and J by 6 bases; unmatched bases: 15. From germline, CDR1 is SNHLY and CDR2 FYNNEI. The CDR3 has 17 amino acids. This CDR3 reads CASSVPFGTGAAGEQYF. In nucleotides, the CDR3 is TGTGCCAGCAGTGTCCCATTTGGGACAGGGGCCGCGGGCGAGCAGTACTTC. The full variable domain, rest sourced from reference TRBV2 and TRBJ2-7, is EPEVTQTPSHQVTQMGQEVILRCVPISNHLYFYWYRQILGQKVEFLVSFYNNEISEKSEIFDDQFSVERPDGSNFTLKIRSTKLEDSAMYFCASSVPFGTGAAGEQYFGPGTRLTVT.

In its sample, this clone was seen once. The chain employs TRBV7-2 and TRBJ1-2, with TRBD1 as a possible D gene (5 bases). V was cut by 3 bases and J by 4 bases, with 15 bases left in between. Germline V gives CDR1 SGHTA, CDR2 FQGNSA. This CDR3 has 15 residues. The CDR3 sequence: CASSLPGGAVYGYTF. In DNA, the CDR3 is TGTGCCAGCAGCTTGCCCGGAGGGGCGGTCTATGGCTACACCTTC. Using reference TRBV7-2 and TRBJ1-2 for the parts outside the CDR3, the full variable domain is GAGVSQSPSNKVTEKGKDVELRCDPISGHTALYWYRQSLGQGLEFLIYFQGNSAPDKSGLPSDRFSAERTGGSVSTLTIQRTQQEDSAVYLCASSLPGGAVYGYTFGSGTRLTVV.

The chain links TRBV3-1 (or the pseudogene TRBV3-2) to TRBJ1-2; D possibly corresponds to TRBD1 (6 bases). V lost 1 base to trimming and J lost 1 base, with 22 bases between them. Per germline, CDR1 LGHDT and CDR2 YNNKEL (reference sequence). The CDR3 contains 19 residues. This CDR3 is CASSQGRRQVLEHNYGYTF. In DNA form, the CDR3 reads TGTGCCAGCAGCCAAGGGAGACGACAGGTGTTGGAGCATAACTATGGCTACACCTTC.

The chain is built from TRBV20-1 and TRBJ1-2; no definite D call. The CDR3 sequence is 11 residues long. The ends were cut back, 3 bases at V and 8 bases at J, with 10 bases in the middle. Per germline, CDR1 DFQATT and CDR2 SNEGSKA (reference sequence). The CDR3 DNA sequence: TGCAGTGCTAGGGAGCTTGCAGGCTACACCTTC. It encodes CSARELAGYTF.

This rearrangement joins TRBV18 to TRBJ2-1, with D perhaps TRBD1 (6 bases). Trimming stripped 5 bases from V and 7 bases from J, with 15 bases between. This CDR3 is 14 amino acids long. Germline CDR1 and CDR2: KGHSH and LQKENI. This chain's CDR3 is CASSVSGDMNEQFF. In nucleotides, the CDR3 is TGTGCCAGCTCAGTGTCAGGGGATATGAATGAGCAGTTCTTC.